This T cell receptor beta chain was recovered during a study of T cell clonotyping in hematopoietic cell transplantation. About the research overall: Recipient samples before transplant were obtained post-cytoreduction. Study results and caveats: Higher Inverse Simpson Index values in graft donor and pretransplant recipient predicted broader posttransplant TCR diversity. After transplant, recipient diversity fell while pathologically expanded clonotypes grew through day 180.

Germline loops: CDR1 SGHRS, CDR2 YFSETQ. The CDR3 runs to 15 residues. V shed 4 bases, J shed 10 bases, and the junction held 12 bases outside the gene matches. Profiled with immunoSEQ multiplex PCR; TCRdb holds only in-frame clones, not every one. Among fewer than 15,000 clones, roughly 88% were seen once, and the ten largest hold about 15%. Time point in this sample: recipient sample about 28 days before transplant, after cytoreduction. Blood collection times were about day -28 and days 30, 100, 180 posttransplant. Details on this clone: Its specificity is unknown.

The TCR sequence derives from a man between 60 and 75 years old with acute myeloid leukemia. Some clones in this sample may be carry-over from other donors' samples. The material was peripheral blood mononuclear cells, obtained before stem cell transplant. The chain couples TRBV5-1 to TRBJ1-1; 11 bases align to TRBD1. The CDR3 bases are TGCGCCAGCAGCCCGGGCCCCGGGACAGGGGGATTAGCTTTCTTT. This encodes CASSPGPGTGGLAFF.